Detailed here is one T cell receptor beta chain. The CDR3 has 13 residues. From germline, CDR1 is SNHLY and CDR2 FYNNEI. V was cut by 3 bases and J by 11 bases, with 17 bases left in between. The protocol was immunoSEQ multiplex PCR, while the TCRdb copy is restricted to in-frame clones and leaves out a portion. The table includes 8,000 to 9,500 clones, 70% to 90% detected once. The entry originates in a study of blood T cell repertoires in COVID-19. This chain joins TRBV2 and TRBJ2-7, with D possibly TRBD1 on 5 matching bases. The clonotype comes from a human donor with active COVID-19. The donor label of this sample is uncertain. Material: peripheral blood. CDR3 sequence: CASSEVRVASEYF. CDR3 DNA sequence: TGTGCCAGCAGTGAGGTCAGGGTGGCGTCGGAGTACTTC.